The 5 T cell receptor beta chains below come from one sample, sequenced in a study of shared clonotypes between healthy human individuals. Assay used: immunoSEQ multiplex PCR; TCRdb lists only in-frame clones, some missing. The sample shows 550,000 to 850,000 clones, roughly 70% of them seen only once. The sequenced sample consisted of memory CD4+ T cells sorted from blood. Described subset: CD45RA-negative fraction. The receptor source for this set is a woman in her twenties or thirties in good health.

Worth noting for this clone: This clone may be a read error of a much larger clone one base away. This sample includes further DNA sequences coding for the same CDR3. The rearrangement joins TRBV6-1 to TRBJ2-7; D call uncertain. The V gene lost 2 bases and the J gene lost 2 bases, with 4 bases spanning the gap. The CDR3 has 12 amino acids. In germline, CDR1 is MNHNS, CDR2 SASEGT. In DNA form, the CDR3 reads TGTGCCAGCAGTGAACAGACCTACGAGCAGTACTTC. It codes for CASSEQTYEQYF.

The chain employs TRBV28 and TRBJ2-1, with D perhaps TRBD2 (6 bases). The ends were cut back, 8 bases at V and 6 bases at J, with 17 bases in the middle. CDR3 length: 14 residues. Germline V gives CDR1 MDHEN, CDR2 SYDVKM. The CDR3 DNA reads TGTGCCAGCTCCCTACCCGGGAGTCGCAATGAGCAGTTCTTC. It translates to CASSLPGSRNEQFF.

The rearrangement joins TRBV28 to TRBJ2-7, with D possibly matching TRBD1 (7 bases). In germline, CDR1 is MDHEN, CDR2 SYDVKM. The V end was cut by 5 bases, the J end by 3 bases, with 17 bases between. This CDR3 is 15 amino acids long. CDR3: CASSPGGLNLYEQYF. The CDR3 bases are TGTGCCAGCAGTCCAGGGGGGCTTAACCTCTACGAGCAGTACTTC. Drawing the rest from reference TRBV28 and TRBJ2-7, the complete variable domain is DVKVTQSSRYLVKRTGEKVFLECVQDMDHENMFWYRQDPGLGLRLIYFSYDVKMKEKGDIPEGYSVSREKKERFSLILESASTNQTSMYLCASSPGGLNLYEQYFGPGTRLTVT.

In this sample, this clone turned up a few times. At one of its ends the junction is not consistent with the germline gene, which may arise from a read error. The rearrangement joins TRBV5-1 to TRBJ2-1; D unresolved. Per germline, CDR1 SGHRS and CDR2 YFSETQ. There are 14 residues in the CDR3. CDR3 sequence reads: CASRLDSTYNEQFF. The CDR3 DNA reads as TGCGCCAGCAGATTGGATTCTACCTACAATGAGCAGTTCTTC.

This sequence joins TRBV15 and TRBJ2-7; tentative D call: TRBD1 (5 bases). The CDR3 has 14 residues. Germline CDR1 LNHNV, CDR2 YYDKDF (reference sequence). V gave up 6 bases and J gave up 1 base, with 13 bases separating them. CDR3 residues: CATSNTGRSYEQYF. As DNA, the CDR3 is TGTGCCACCAGTAATACAGGAAGATCCTACGAGCAGTACTTC.